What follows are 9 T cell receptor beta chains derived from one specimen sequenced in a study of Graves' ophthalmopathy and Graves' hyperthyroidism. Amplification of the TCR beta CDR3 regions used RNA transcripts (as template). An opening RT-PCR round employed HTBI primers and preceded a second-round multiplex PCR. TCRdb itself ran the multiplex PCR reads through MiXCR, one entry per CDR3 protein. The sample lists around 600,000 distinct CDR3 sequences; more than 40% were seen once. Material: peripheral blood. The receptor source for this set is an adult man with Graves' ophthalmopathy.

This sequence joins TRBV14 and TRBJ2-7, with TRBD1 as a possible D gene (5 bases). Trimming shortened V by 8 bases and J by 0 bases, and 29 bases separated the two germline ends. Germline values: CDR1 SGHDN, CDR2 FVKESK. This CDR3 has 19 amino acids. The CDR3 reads CASSPTPRYRMSGSYEQYF. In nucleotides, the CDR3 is TGTGCCAGCTCACCCACCCCAAGATACAGGATGTCTGGCTCCTACGAGCAGTACTTC.

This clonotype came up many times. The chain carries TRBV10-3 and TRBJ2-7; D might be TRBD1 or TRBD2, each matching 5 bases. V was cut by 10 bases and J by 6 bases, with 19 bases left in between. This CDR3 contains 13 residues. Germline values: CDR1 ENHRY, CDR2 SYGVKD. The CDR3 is CATDDMGESEQYF. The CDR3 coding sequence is TGTGCCACTGATGACATGGGGGAAAGCGAGCAGTACTTC.

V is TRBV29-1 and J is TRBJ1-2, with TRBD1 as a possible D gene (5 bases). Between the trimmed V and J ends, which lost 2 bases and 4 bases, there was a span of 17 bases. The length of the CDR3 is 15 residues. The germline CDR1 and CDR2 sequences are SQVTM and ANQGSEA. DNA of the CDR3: TGCAGCGTTGAAACCGGGGGGGGACGTCGCTATGGCTACACCTTC. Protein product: CSVETGGGRRYGYTF. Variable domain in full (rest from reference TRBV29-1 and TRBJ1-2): SAVISQKPSRDICQRGTSLTIQCQVDSQVTMMFWYRQQPGQSLTLIATANQGSEATYESGFVIDKFPISRPNLTFSTLTVSNMSPEDSSIYLCSVETGGGRRYGYTFGSGTRLTVV.

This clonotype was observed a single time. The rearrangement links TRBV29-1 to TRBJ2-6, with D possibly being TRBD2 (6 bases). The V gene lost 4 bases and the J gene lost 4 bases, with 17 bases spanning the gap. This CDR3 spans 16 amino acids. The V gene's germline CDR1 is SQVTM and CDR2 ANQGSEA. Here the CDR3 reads CSVGAGRDAGANVLTF. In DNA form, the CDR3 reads TGCAGCGTTGGAGCGGGCCGAGACGCCGGGGCCAACGTCCTGACTTTC.

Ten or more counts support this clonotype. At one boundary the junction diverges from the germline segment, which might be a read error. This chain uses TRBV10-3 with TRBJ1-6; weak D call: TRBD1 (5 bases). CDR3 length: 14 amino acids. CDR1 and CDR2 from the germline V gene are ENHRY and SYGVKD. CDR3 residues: CASSEESGVSPLHF. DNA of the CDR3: TGTGCCAGCAGTGAAGAGTCGGGGGTTTCACCCCTCCACTTT.

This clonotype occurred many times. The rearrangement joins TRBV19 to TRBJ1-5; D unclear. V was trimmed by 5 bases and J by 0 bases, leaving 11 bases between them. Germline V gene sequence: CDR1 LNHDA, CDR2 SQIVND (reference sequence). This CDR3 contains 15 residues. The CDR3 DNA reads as TGTGCCAGTAGTCCCGGACCCTATAGCAATCAGCCCCAGCATTTT. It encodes CASSPGPYSNQPQHF.

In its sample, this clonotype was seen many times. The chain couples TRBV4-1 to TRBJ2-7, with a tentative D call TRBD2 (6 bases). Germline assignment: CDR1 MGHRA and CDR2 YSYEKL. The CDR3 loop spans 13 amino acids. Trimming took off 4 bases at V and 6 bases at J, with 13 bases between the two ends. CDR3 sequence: CASSRTTRSEQYF. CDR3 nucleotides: TGCGCCAGCAGCCGCACGACTAGATCCGAGCAGTACTTC.

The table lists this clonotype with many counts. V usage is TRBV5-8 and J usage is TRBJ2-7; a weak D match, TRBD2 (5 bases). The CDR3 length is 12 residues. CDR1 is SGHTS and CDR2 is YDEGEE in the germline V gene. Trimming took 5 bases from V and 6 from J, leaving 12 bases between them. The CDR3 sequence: CASRPQEGEQYF. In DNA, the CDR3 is TGTGCCAGCAGACCCCAAGAGGGCGAGCAGTACTTC.

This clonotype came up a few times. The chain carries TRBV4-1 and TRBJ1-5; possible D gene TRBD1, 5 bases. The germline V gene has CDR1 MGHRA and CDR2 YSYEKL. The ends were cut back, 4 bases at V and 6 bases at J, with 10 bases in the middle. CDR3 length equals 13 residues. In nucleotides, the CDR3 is TGCGCCAGCAGCCCAAACACAGGTCAGCCCCAGCATTTT. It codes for CASSPNTGQPQHF.